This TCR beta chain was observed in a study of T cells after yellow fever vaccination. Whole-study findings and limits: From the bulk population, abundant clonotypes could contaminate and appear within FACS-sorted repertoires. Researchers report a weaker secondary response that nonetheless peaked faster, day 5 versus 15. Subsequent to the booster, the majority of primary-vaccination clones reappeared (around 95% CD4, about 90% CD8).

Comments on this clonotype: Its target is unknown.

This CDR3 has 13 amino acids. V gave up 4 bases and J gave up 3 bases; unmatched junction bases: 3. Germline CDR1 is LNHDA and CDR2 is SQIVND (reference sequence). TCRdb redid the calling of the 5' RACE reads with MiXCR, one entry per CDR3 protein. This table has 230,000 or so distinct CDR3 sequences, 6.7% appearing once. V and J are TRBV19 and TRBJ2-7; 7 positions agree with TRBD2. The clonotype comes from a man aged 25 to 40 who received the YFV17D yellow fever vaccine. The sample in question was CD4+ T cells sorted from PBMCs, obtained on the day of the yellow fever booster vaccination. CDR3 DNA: TGTGCCAGTAGTAGCGGGAGCTTCTACGAGCAGTACTTC. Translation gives CASSSGSFYEQYF. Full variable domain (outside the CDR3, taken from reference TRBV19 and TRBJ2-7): DGGITQSPKYLFRKEGQNVTLSCEQNLNHDAMYWYRQDPGQGLRLIYYSQIVNDFQKGDIAEGYSVSREKKESFPLTVTSAQKNPTAFYLCASSSGSFYEQYFGPGTRLTVT.